The clone carrying this T cell receptor (beta chain) came up many times. Its antigen is unidentified. Full-length variable regions came from constant-region reverse primers plus semi-nested Nested Universal Primer A PCR. TCRdb reprocessed the 5' RACE reads with MiXCR, giving one entry per CDR3 protein. The repertoire has under 60,000 distinct CDR3 sequences, about 28% of them found once; the top ten carry roughly 2%. The study, taken as a whole, reports: Tumor Treg TCRs overlapped most with tumor naive CD4+ cells. In terms of TCR gene usage, tumor memory CD4+ T cells clustered together with blood and lymph node memory CD4+ cells, as well as with lymph node naive CD4+ cells.

The clonotype comes from a female donor with breast cancer. Material for sequencing was naive CD4+ T cells sorted from blood. Subset here: naive CD4+ T cells, CD4+CD45RA+CD25-.

The CDR3 is CASSGTISYNSPLHF. The CDR3 DNA sequence: TGTGCCAGCAGTGGGACAATCTCCTATAATTCACCCCTCCACTTT. The rearrangement joins TRBV27 to TRBJ1-6; D possibly corresponds to TRBD1 (6 bases). The CDR3 covers 15 residues. Germline assignment: CDR1 MNHEY and CDR2 SMNVEV (reference sequence). The V and J ends lost 5 bases and 0 bases respectively, with 8 bases between them.